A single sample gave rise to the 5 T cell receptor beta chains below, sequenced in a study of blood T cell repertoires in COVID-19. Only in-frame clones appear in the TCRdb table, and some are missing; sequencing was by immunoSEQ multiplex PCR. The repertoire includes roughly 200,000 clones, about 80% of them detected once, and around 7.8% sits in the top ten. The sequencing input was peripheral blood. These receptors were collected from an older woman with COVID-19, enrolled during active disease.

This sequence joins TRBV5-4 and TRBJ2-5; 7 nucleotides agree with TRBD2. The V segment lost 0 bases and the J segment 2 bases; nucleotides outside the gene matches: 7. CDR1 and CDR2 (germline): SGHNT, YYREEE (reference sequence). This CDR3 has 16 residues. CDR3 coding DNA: TGTGCCAGCAGCTTGGGTCCGCGGGGGAGACAAGAGACCCAGTACTTC. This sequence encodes CASSLGPRGRQETQYF. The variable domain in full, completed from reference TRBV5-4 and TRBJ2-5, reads ETGVTQSPTHLIKTRGQQVTLRCSSQSGHNTVSWYQQALGQGPQFIFQYYREEENGRGNFPPRFSGLQFPNYSSELNVNALELDDSALYLCASSLGPRGRQETQYFGPGTRLLVL.

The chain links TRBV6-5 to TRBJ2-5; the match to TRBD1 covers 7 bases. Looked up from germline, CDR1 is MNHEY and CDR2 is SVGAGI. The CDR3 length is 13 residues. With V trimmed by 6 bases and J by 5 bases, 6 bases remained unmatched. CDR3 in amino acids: CASSLTGPETQYF. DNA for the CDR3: TGTGCCAGCAGCTTGACAGGGCCTGAGACCCAGTACTTC.

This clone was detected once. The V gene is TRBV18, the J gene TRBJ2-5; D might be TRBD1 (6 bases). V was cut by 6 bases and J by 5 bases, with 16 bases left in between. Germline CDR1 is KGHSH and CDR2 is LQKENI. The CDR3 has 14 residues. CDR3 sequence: CASSQGSSLETQYF. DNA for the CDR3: TGTGCCAGCTCCCAGGGGTCTAGCCTTGAGACCCAGTACTTC.

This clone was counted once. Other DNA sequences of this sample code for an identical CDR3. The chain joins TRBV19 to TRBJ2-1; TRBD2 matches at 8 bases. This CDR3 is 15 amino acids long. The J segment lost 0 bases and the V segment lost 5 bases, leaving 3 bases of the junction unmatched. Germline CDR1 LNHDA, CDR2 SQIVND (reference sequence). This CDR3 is CASSPSGSSYNEQFF. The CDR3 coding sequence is TGTGCCAGTAGTCCCAGCGGGAGCTCCTACAATGAGCAGTTCTTC.

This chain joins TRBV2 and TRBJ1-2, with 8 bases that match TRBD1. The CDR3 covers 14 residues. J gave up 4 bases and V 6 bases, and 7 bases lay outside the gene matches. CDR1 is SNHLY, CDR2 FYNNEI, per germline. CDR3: CASSYQTGAYGYTF. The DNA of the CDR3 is TGTGCCAGCAGCTACCAGACAGGGGCCTATGGCTACACCTTC.